The 18 T cell receptor beta chains given below trace back to one sample, sequenced in a study of PD-1 blockade in classical Hodgkin lymphoma. Clones were sequenced by immunoSEQ multiplex PCR, and TCRdb holds only the in-frame ones, with some missing. This table has 20,000 or so clones, approximately 84% appearing once. All patients relapsed after autologous stem cell transplantation, and brentuximab vedotin exposure varied. Source: peripheral blood mononuclear cells (PBMCs), taken at baseline. These receptors all stem from a human donor with classical Hodgkin lymphoma.

The V gene is TRBV4-3, the J gene TRBJ2-5; the D gene is possibly TRBD2 (7 bases). The germline V gene encodes CDR1 LGHNA and CDR2 YSLEER. V dropped 0 bases and J dropped 2 bases, with 19 bases sitting between them. This CDR3 region has 18 residues. CDR3 sequence: CASSQDWGRGTIQETQYF. Written as DNA, the CDR3 is TGCGCCAGCAGCCAAGATTGGGGGAGGGGGACTATTCAAGAGACCCAGTACTTC.

The V gene is TRBV7-2, the J gene TRBJ1-3; D not resolved. The CDR3 consists of 14 residues. Trimming removed 0 bases at V and 10 bases at J, with 13 bases between. Germline assignment: CDR1 SGHTA and CDR2 FQGNSA. This CDR3 is CASSLAPGGGTIYF. The CDR3 bases are TGTGCCAGCAGCTTAGCCCCGGGTGGAGGGACCATATATTTT.

J is TRBJ2-2 and V is TRBV19; the D gene could be TRBD1 or TRBD2 (5 bases each). The germline gives CDR1 LNHDA, CDR2 SQIVND (reference sequence). V gave up 8 bases and J gave up 8 bases, with 9 bases separating them. This CDR3 spans 11 amino acids. The CDR3 reads CASVGEGELFF. CDR3 DNA sequence: TGTGCCAGTGTGGGGGAAGGGGAGCTGTTTTTT.

This clone was seen once. The chain joins TRBV29-1 to TRBJ1-5; D is uncertain. This CDR3 region has 14 residues. Germline loops: CDR1 SQVTM, CDR2 ANQGSEA. Deletions cut 4 bases from V and 0 bases from J, with 10 bases between. CDR3 nucleotide sequence: TGCAGCGTTGGGGAAAGGAATAGCAATCAGCCCCAGCATTTT. Its translation is CSVGERNSNQPQHF.

This clone was observed once. J is TRBJ2-3 and V is TRBV9; no firm D call. This CDR3 is 17 amino acids long. Trimming left V 0 bases short and J 0 bases short, with 14 bases between. Looked up from germline, CDR1 is SGDLS and CDR2 is YYNGEE. In DNA, the CDR3 is TGTGCCAGCAGCGTAGGGTCCGTTGGGTGGAGCACAGATACGCAGTATTTT. Protein: CASSVGSVGWSTDTQYF.

The J gene is TRBJ2-7, the V gene TRBV5-8; TRBD2 might be the D (6 bases). The germline V gene encodes CDR1 SGHTS and CDR2 YDEGEE. This CDR3 is built from 14 residues. Trimming shortened V by 3 bases and J by 2 bases, and 12 bases separated the two germline ends. CDR3 bases: TGTGCCAGCAGCTCTCTGGGGGAGGCCTACGAGCAGTACTTC. This gives the protein CASSSLGEAYEQYF.

This clone occurred a few times. The sample has other DNA sequences that encode this CDR3 too. V and J are TRBV20-1 and TRBJ1-1, with D possibly TRBD1 on 5 matching bases. This CDR3 is built from 11 residues. Per the germline V gene, CDR1 is DFQATT and CDR2 is SNEGSKA (reference sequence). V shed 6 bases and J shed 1 base, with 6 bases lying between them. The CDR3 loop is CSAGANTEAFF. The CDR3 nucleotides are TGCAGTGCAGGGGCGAACACTGAAGCTTTCTTT.

This clone was recorded only once. The genes are TRBV5-4 and TRBJ1-5; the D gene is possibly TRBD1 (5 bases). The V gene's germline CDR1 is SGHNT and CDR2 YYREEE (reference sequence). The CDR3 runs to 14 residues. Trimming removed 9 bases from V and 6 bases from J, with 19 bases in between. CDR3 amino acids: CATQLGTGSQPQHF. CDR3 coding DNA: TGTGCCACCCAGCTTGGGACGGGCAGTCAGCCCCAGCATTTT.

The gene calls are TRBV4-2 and TRBJ2-7, with D perhaps matching TRBD2 (7 bases). The CDR3 consists of 15 residues. The V and J ends lost 6 bases and 5 bases respectively, with 20 bases between them. The V gene's germline CDR1 is LGHNA and CDR2 YNFKEQ. The CDR3, as DNA: TGTGCCAGCAGTTCCGGCGAGGGGGGGATAAACGAGCAGTACTTC. This codes for CASSSGEGGINEQYF.

V is TRBV7-9 and J is TRBJ1-2; D possibly corresponds to TRBD1 (5 bases). This CDR3 has 16 residues. The V end was cut by 5 bases, the J end by 8 bases, with 24 bases between. Germline CDR1 is SEHNR and CDR2 is FQNEAQ (reference sequence). Written as DNA, the CDR3 is TGTGCCAGCAGCCTCCCGCGGGGCACAGGCTGGGACGGCTACACCTTC. Protein sequence: CASSLPRGTGWDGYTF.

CDR3 region: CASTLNTEAFF. The CDR3 nucleotides are TGTGCCAGCACCCTGAACACTGAAGCTTTCTTT. The chain employs TRBV6-5 and TRBJ1-1; D gene unclear. The germline gives CDR1 MNHEY, CDR2 SVGAGI. The CDR3 has 11 amino acids. Between the trimmed V and J ends, which lost 7 bases and 0 bases, there was a span of 3 bases.

V gene TRBV7-2 combines with J gene TRBJ1-1, with D possibly being TRBD1 (5 bases). V lost 8 bases and J 0 bases, leaving 19 bases between the germline ends. Germline CDR1 and CDR2: SGHTA and FQGNSA. The CDR3 runs to 16 residues. In nucleotides, the CDR3 is TGTGCCAGCGCTATGGGGGGGGAAGGTTTGAACACTGAAGCTTTCTTT. It yields the protein CASAMGGEGLNTEAFF.

J is TRBJ2-1 and V is TRBV15; no clear D gene. This CDR3 spans 14 amino acids. From germline, CDR1 is LNHNV and CDR2 YYDKDF (reference sequence). Trimming stripped 5 bases from V and 5 bases from J, with 13 bases between. The CDR3 loop reads CATSPSDVNNEQFF. DNA of the CDR3: TGTGCCACCAGCCCCTCGGACGTAAACAATGAGCAGTTCTTC.

The chain joins TRBV6-6 to TRBJ2-3, with TRBD2 matching 7 bases. The germline V gene has CDR1 MNHNY and CDR2 SVGAGI (reference sequence). V was clipped by 0 bases and J by 9 bases; unmatched bases: 3. CDR3 length: 13 residues. CDR3 nucleotides: TGTGCCAGCAGTTACTCGGGAGGGCACACGCAGTATTTT. Translating gives CASSYSGGHTQYF.

This chain links TRBV11-2 with TRBJ2-7; 10 bases line up with TRBD1. CDR3 length: 15 residues. V lost 6 bases, J lost 0 bases, and 5 bases stayed unmatched. Looked up from germline, CDR1 is SGHAT and CDR2 is FQNNGV. The CDR3 loop is CASSTGTGASYEQYF. In DNA, the CDR3 is TGTGCCAGCAGTACCGGGACAGGGGCCTCCTACGAGCAGTACTTC.

This chain uses TRBV7-2 with TRBJ2-3; TRBD1 matches 7 bases. CDR1 SGHTA and CDR2 FQGNSA come from the germline V gene. This CDR3 comprises 14 residues. V gave up 5 bases and J gave up 1 base; unmatched junction bases: 3. CDR3 nucleotide sequence: TGTGCCAGCAGCCACGGACAGGGCACAGATACGCAGTATTTT. Protein: CASSHGQGTDTQYF. The entire variable domain, with the rest obtained from reference TRBV7-2 and TRBJ2-3, is as follows: GAGVSQSPSNKVTEKGKDVELRCDPISGHTALYWYRQSLGQGLEFLIYFQGNSAPDKSGLPSDRFSAERTGGSVSTLTIQRTQQEDSAVYLCASSHGQGTDTQYFGPGTRLTVL.

This clone was found once. The chain carries TRBV28 and TRBJ2-2, with D perhaps matching TRBD1 (6 bases). This CDR3 comprises 16 residues. Trimming pared 3 bases from V and 2 bases from J, leaving 13 bases between. Looked up from germline, CDR1 is MDHEN and CDR2 is SYDVKM. The DNA for the CDR3 is TGTGCCAGCAGTTTTAGGGGGACACGAAACACCGGGGAGCTGTTTTTT. It encodes CASSFRGTRNTGELFF. Variable domain in full (rest from reference TRBV28 and TRBJ2-2): DVKVTQSSRYLVKRTGEKVFLECVQDMDHENMFWYRQDPGLGLRLIYFSYDVKMKEKGDIPEGYSVSREKKERFSLILESASTNQTSMYLCASSFRGTRNTGELFFGEGSRLTVL.

The rearrangement uses TRBV11-2 and TRBJ1-1; no clear D. CDR3 length equals 15 residues. Germline CDR1 and CDR2: SGHAT and FQNNGV. The V gene lost 1 base and the J gene lost 1 base, with 10 bases spanning the gap. Here the CDR3 DNA reads TGTGCCAGCAGCTTAGGCCAATGGGGGAACACTGAAGCTTTCTTT. It yields the protein CASSLGQWGNTEAFF.